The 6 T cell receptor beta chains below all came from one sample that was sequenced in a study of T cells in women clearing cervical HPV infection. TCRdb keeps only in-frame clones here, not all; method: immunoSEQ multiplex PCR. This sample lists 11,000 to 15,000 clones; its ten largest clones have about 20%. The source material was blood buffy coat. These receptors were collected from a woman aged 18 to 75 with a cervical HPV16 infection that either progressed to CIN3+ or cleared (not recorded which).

CDR3 loop: CASSAKGTNSYNDYTF. The sequenced CDR3 bases are TGTGCCAGCAGTGCCAAGGGGACTAACTCCTACAATGAC. The gene calls are TRBV6-1 and TRBJ1-2, with TRBD1 as a possible D gene (5 bases). The read halts 3 residues ahead of the CDR3 end, with the missing end drawn from the germline J gene. There are 16 residues in the CDR3. Germline V gene lookup returns CDR1 MNHNS and CDR2 SASEGT.

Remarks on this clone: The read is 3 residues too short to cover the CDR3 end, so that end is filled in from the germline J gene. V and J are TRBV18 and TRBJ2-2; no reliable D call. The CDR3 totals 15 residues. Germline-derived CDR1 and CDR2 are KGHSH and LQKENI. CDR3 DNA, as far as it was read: TGTGCCAGCTCACCTACCCAGGTTGAGGTTGAAAAG. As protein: CASSPTQVEVEK. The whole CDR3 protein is CASSPTQVEVEKLFF.

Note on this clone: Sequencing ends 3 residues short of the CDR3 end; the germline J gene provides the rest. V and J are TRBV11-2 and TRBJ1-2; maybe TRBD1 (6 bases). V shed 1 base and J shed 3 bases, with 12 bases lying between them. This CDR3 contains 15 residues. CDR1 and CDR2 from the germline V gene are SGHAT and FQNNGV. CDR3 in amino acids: CASSLVPTGHYGYTF. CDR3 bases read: TGTGCCAGCAGCTTAGTCCCTACAGGGCACTATGGC.

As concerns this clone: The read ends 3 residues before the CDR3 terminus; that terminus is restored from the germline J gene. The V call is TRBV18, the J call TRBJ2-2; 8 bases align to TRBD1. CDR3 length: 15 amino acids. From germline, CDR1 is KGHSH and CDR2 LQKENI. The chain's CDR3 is CASSANGDRSGPLFF. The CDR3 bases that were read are TGTGCCAGCTCAGCAAACGGGGACAGGTCTGGACCG.

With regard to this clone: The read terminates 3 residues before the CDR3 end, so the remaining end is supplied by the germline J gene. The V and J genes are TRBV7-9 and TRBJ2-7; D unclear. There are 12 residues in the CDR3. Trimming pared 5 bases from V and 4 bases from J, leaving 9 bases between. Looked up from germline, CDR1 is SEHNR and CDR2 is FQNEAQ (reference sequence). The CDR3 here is CASSPQSYEQYF. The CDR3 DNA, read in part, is TGTGCCAGCAGCCCCCAGAGTTACGAG.

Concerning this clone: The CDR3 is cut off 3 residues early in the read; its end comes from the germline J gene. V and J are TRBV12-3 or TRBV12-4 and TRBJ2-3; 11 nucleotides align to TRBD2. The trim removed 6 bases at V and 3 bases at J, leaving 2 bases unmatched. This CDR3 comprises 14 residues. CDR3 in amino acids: CASRSSGGTDTQYF. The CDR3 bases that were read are TGTGCCAGCAGGTCTAGCGGGGGGACAGATACG.